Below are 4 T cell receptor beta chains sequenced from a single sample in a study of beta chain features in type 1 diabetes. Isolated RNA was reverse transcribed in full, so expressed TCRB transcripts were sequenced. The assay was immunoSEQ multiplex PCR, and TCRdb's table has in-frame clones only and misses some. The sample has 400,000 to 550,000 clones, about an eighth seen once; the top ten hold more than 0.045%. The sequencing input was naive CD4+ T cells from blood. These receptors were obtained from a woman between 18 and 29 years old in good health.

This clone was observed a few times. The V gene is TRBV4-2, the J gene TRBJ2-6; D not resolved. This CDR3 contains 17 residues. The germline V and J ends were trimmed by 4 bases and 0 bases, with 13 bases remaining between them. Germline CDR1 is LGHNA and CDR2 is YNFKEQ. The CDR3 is CASSPQLPGSGANVLTF. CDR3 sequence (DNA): TGTGCCAGCAGCCCACAGCTCCCCGGCTCTGGGGCCAACGTCCTGACTTTC.

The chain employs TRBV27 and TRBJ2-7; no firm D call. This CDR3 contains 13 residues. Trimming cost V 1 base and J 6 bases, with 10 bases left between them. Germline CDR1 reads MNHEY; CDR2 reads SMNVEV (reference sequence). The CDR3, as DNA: TGTGCCAGCAGTTTATTGGGAAGGGCCGAGCAGTACTTC. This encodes CASSLLGRAEQYF.

The CDR3 is CASSLPFFRRVNIQYF. The CDR3 nucleotides read TGTGCCAGCAGTTTACCTTTTTTCCGGAGGGTGAACATTCAGTACTTC. This chain uses TRBV28 with TRBJ2-4, with a possible D match to TRBD2 (6 bases). CDR1 and CDR2 (germline): MDHEN, SYDVKM. The CDR3 runs 16 residues. V dropped 2 bases and J dropped 7 bases, with 18 bases sitting between them.

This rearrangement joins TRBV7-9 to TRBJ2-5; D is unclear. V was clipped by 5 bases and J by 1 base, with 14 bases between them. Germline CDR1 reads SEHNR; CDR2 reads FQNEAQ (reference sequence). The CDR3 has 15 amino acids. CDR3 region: CASSRRRILQETQYF. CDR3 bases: TGTGCCAGCAGCCGTCGCCGAATCCTCCAAGAGACCCAGTACTTC.